These T cell receptor beta chains were read from a single sample in a study of blood T cell repertoires in COVID-19. TCRdb's table, derived via immunoSEQ multiplex PCR, lists solely in-frame clones and lacks some. This sample carries 250,000 to 350,000 clones, about 89% of them seen once, and the ten largest clones take 2.2%. Material for sequencing was peripheral blood. These receptors were taken from a woman aged 25 to 45 with COVID-19, enrolled during active disease. The CDR3 runs from the conserved cysteine through the conserved F or W. Fields, in order: D gene, J gene, clone size, V gene, CDR3 protein, CDR3 DNA. A D gene is named only where the DNA matches it firmly. Expanded clones get a size class; other rows say once, few or many, or leave the size out.

>TRBD2|TRBJ2-5|-|TRBV4-2
CASSRSGTSGIEETQYF
TGTGCCAGCAGCCGTTCGGGGACTAGCGGGATTGAAGAGACCCAGTACTTC
>-|TRBJ1-2|-|TRBV6-5
CASSPDSSGYTF
TGTGCCAGCAGCCCCGACAGCTCTGGCTACACCTTC
>TRBD2|TRBJ2-5|-|TRBV7-9
CASSPPRTSGTQRRVTQYF
TGTGCCAGCAGCCCCCCCCGGACTAGCGGGACCCAGCGTCGGGTGACCCAGTACTTC
>-|TRBJ1-4|-|TRBV2
CASRATGGFNEKLFF
TGTGCCAGCAGGGCTACCGGGGGATTCAATGAAAAACTGTTTTTT
>TRBD1|TRBJ1-2|once|TRBV5-1
CASSPGTGLRGYTF
TGCGCCAGCAGCCCCGGGACAGGGTTGAGGGGTTACACCTTC
>-|TRBJ2-6|few|TRBV27
CASSLSKGVSGANVLTF
TGTGCCAGCAGTTTATCGAAAGGGGTCTCTGGGGCCAACGTCCTGACTTTC
>-|TRBJ2-7|-|TRBV30
CAWSETAPGKNEQYF
TGTGCCTGGAGCGAAACGGCCCCAGGGAAAAACGAGCAGTACTTC
>TRBD2|TRBJ2-2|-|TRBV5-6
CASSLPSGRNTGELFF
TGTGCCAGCAGCTTGCCCAGCGGGAGGAACACCGGGGAGCTGTTTTTT
>TRBD1|TRBJ1-6|-|TRBV27
CASSLRQGIRSPLHF
TGTGCCAGCAGTTTACGACAGGGGATTCGATCACCCCTCCACTTT
>-|TRBJ1-1|-|TRBV14
CASSQAVLTDMNTEAFF
TGTGCCAGCAGCCAAGCCGTTTTAACGGACATGAACACTGAAGCTTTCTTT
>TRBD1|TRBJ1-6|-|TRBV18
CASSPPGSRSGQISPLHF
TGTGCCAGCTCACCACCGGGCAGCAGGTCGGGACAGATCTCACCCCTCCACTTT
>-|TRBJ1-5|-|TRBV30
CAWTGGANQPQHF
TGTGCCTGGACTGGGGGCGCCAATCAGCCCCAGCATTTT
>TRBD1|TRBJ1-1|-|TRBV19
CASRQGSVTEAFF
TGTGCCAGCCGACAGGGGTCGGTCACTGAAGCTTTCTTT
>TRBD1|TRBJ2-1|-|TRBV19
CASSSPGQGAGNEQFF
TGTGCCAGTAGTAGCCCGGGACAGGGGGCTGGGAATGAGCAGTTCTTC
>TRBD2|TRBJ2-3|-|TRBV15
CATSRDGASGLEDTQYF
TGTGCCACCAGCAGAGATGGGGCTAGCGGGCTCGAGGATACGCAGTATTTT
>-|TRBJ1-5|-|TRBV6-5
CASSYLAGQPQHF
TGTGCCAGCAGTTACCTGGCGGGTCAGCCCCAGCATTTT
>TRBD1|TRBJ2-3|-|TRBV18
CASSPAGAGGANTQYF
TGTGCCAGCTCACCGGCCGGCGCAGGGGGCGCAAATACGCAGTATTTT
>TRBD2|TRBJ2-5|-|TRBV3-1/TRBV3-2
CASSQEASGTETQYF
TGTGCCAGCAGCCAAGAGGCTAGCGGGACAGAGACCCAGTACTTC
>TRBD1|TRBJ2-3|-|TRBV6-1
CASSETTGGGTDTQYF
TGTGCCAGCAGTGAAACAACAGGGGGTGGCACAGATACGCAGTATTTT
>-|TRBJ1-2|-|TRBV29-1
CSVMVSGRYTF
TGCAGCGTTATGGTTTCAGGCCGCTACACCTTC
>TRBD2|TRBJ2-3|-|TRBV28
CASSQGTSASTDTQYF
TGTGCCAGCAGCCAAGGGACTAGCGCTAGCACAGATACGCAGTATTTT
>-|TRBJ2-7|-|TRBV2
CASYNSRDLTYEQYF
TGTGCCAGCTATAATAGCCGGGACTTAACCTACGAGCAGTACTTC
>-|TRBJ1-3|-|TRBV18
CASSPSEFRGWNTIYF
TGTGCCAGCTCACCCTCAGAGTTCCGCGGATGGAACACCATATATTTT
>TRBD1|TRBJ1-3|-|TRBV15
CATSGGYGNTIYF
TGTGCCACCTCAGGGGGATATGGAAACACCATATATTTT
>TRBD1|TRBJ2-2|-|TRBV24-1
CATRSRDRGTTGELFF
TGTGCCACCAGGTCGAGGGACAGGGGGACCACCGGGGAGCTGTTTTTT
>TRBD1|TRBJ2-7|-|TRBV6-6
CASSYDRAYEQYF
TGTGCCAGCAGTTATGACAGGGCCTACGAGCAGTACTTC
>TRBD2|TRBJ2-1|-|TRBV5-1
CASSLGASGIYNEQFF
TGCGCCAGCAGCTTGGGGGCTAGCGGGATTTACAATGAGCAGTTCTTC
>TRBD1|TRBJ2-2|-|TRBV10-3
CAISESGDRGDTGELFF
TGTGCCATCAGTGAGAGTGGGGACAGGGGTGACACCGGGGAGCTGTTTTTT
>-|TRBJ1-1|-|TRBV7-2
CASSFMGPDTEAFF
TGTGCCAGCAGCTTTATGGGGCCGGACACTGAAGCTTTCTTT
>TRBD1|TRBJ1-3|once|TRBV5-1
CASSLAGTAGNTIYF
TGCGCCAGCAGCTTGGCCGGGACAGCAGGAAACACCATATATTTT
>-|TRBJ2-7|-|TRBV7-9
CASSLGQGLSYEQYF
TGTGCCAGCAGCTTAGGCCAGGGCCTCTCCTACGAGCAGTACTTC
>TRBD2|TRBJ2-7|-|TRBV11-2
CASSWGIAGNIYEQYF
TGTGCCAGCAGCTGGGGAATAGCGGGCAATATTTACGAGCAGTACTTC
>TRBD1|TRBJ2-7|-|TRBV7-9
CASSRGQGEIYEQYF
TGTGCCAGCAGCCGCGGACAGGGGGAGATCTACGAGCAGTACTTC
>-|TRBJ2-7|-|TRBV28
CASSITGATSYEQYF
TGTGCCAGCAGTATTACAGGAGCGACCTCCTACGAGCAGTACTTC
>TRBD1|TRBJ2-4|once|TRBV29-1
CSVSSGTVAKNIQYF
TGCAGCGTTTCCTCCGGGACAGTAGCCAAAAACATTCAGTACTTC
>TRBD1|TRBJ1-4|-|TRBV25-1
CASSQGAREKLFF
TGTGCCAGCAGTCAGGGGGCGCGGGAAAAACTGTTTTTT
>TRBD2|TRBJ2-5|-|TRBV3-1/TRBV3-2
CASSQDRGTSGRGETQYF
TGTGCCAGCAGCCAAGATCGGGGGACTAGCGGGAGGGGTGAGACCCAGTACTTC
>-|TRBJ2-7|-|TRBV30
CAWSVDSSYEQYF
TGTGCCTGGAGTGTCGACAGCTCCTACGAGCAGTACTTC
>TRBD1|TRBJ1-1|-|TRBV19
CASSAYQQGGGEAFF
TGTGCCAGTAGTGCATATCAACAGGGGGGTGGTGAAGCTTTCTTT
>TRBD1|TRBJ1-2|-|TRBV5-1
CASSWGQGAAAGYTF
TGCGCCAGCAGCTGGGGACAGGGGGCGGCGGCTGGCTACACCTTC
>TRBD1|TRBJ1-2|-|TRBV19
CASSIGTGNYGYTF
TGTGCCAGTAGTATCGGGACAGGCAACTATGGCTACACCTTC
>-|TRBJ1-2|-|TRBV6-4
CASSDSIGGRLVGYTF
TGTGCCAGCAGTGACTCGATCGGGGGTCGTTTAGTTGGCTACACCTTC
>TRBD1|TRBJ2-2|-|TRBV10-3
CAIGRGQGPTGELFF
TGTGCCATCGGGAGGGGACAGGGTCCCACCGGGGAGCTGTTTTTT
>-|TRBJ2-7|once|TRBV19
CASSIRQGSYEQYF
TGTGCCAGTAGTATTAGGCAGGGGAGCTACGAGCAGTACTTC
>-|TRBJ2-4|-|TRBV21-1
CASSKLRDLNIQYF
TGTGCCAGCAGCAAACTTCGGGACTTGAACATTCAGTACTTC
>TRBD2|TRBJ2-2|-|TRBV18
CASSPLLGGGTGELFF
TGTGCCAGCTCACCACTCCTCGGCGGGGGAACCGGGGAGCTGTTTTTT
>-|TRBJ1-1|-|TRBV19
CASNPHPKGRTEAFF
TGTGCCAGTAACCCACACCCAAAGGGGAGGACTGAAGCTTTCTTT
>-|TRBJ1-2|-|TRBV28
CASSPEGLELPYGYTF
TGTGCCAGCAGTCCCGAGGGCCTCGAACTACCCTATGGCTACACCTTC
>TRBD1|TRBJ2-2|-|TRBV5-4
CASSLAGTGGTGELFF
TGTGCCAGCAGCTTGGCGGGGACAGGGGGGACCGGGGAGCTGTTTTTT
>TRBD2|TRBJ2-1|few|TRBV5-6
CASSLPGTSRYNEQFF
TGTGCCAGCAGCTTGCCTGGGACTAGTAGGTACAATGAGCAGTTCTTC
>-|TRBJ1-2|-|TRBV5-5
CASSLASARSNYGYTF
TGTGCCAGCAGCTTGGCCAGTGCCCGCTCTAACTATGGCTACACCTTC
>TRBD2|TRBJ2-1|-|TRBV7-2
CASSGQLAGLYNEQFF
TGTGCCAGCAGCGGGCAACTAGCGGGACTGTACAATGAGCAGTTCTTC
>-|TRBJ1-2|once|TRBV18
CASSPEASNYGYTF
TGTGCCAGCTCACCAGAGGCCAGCAACTATGGCTACACCTTC
>TRBD2|TRBJ2-5|-|TRBV9
CASSHPSGTSGSGVTQYF
TGTGCCAGCAGCCATCCTTCCGGGACTAGCGGGAGCGGGGTGACCCAGTACTTC
>-|TRBJ1-4|-|TRBV3-1/TRBV3-2
CASSPQVATNEKLFF
TGTGCCAGCAGCCCGCAGGTTGCAACTAATGAAAAACTGTTTTTT